This is a list of T cell receptor beta chains from one sample in a study of identical twins. TCRdb re-called the 5' RACE reads through MiXCR, storing one row per CDR3 protein. This table has around 480,000 distinct CDR3 sequences, 13% to 15% appearing once. A further study also used this sample, focusing on yellow fever vaccine responses in identical twins.

The source material was CD4+ T cells sorted from blood. The receptors stem from a woman under 30 in good health. The CDR3 runs from the conserved cysteine through the conserved F or W. The D gene is left open where the match is weak. Size is omitted from some rows. Given values are once, few, many or a class for expanded clones.

>TRBJ2-1|TRBV10-3|-|TRBD2
TGTGCCATCAGTATACTAGCGGGCTCCTCCAATGAGCAGTTCTTC
CAISILAGSSNEQFF
>TRBJ2-1|TRBV7-8|few|TRBD2
TGTGCCAGCAGCGCGCAGGGACTAGCGGGAGTGGTGAATGAGCAGTTCTTC
CASSAQGLAGVVNEQFF
>TRBJ2-3|TRBV7-2|many|-
TGTGCCAGCAGCTTCCGGCACCGGGACACAGATACGCAGTATTTT
CASSFRHRDTDTQYF
>TRBJ2-7|TRBV7-9|-|-
TGTGCCAGCAGCTTGCCCCCATCCACCGAGCAGTACTTC
CASSLPPSTEQYF
>TRBJ2-2|TRBV4-3|-|TRBD2
TGCGCCAGCAGCTCCCAACTAGCGGGAGGGCGAAACACCGGGGAGCTGTTTTTT
CASSSQLAGGRNTGELFF
>TRBJ1-2|TRBV20-1|few|-
TGCAGTGCTAGAGGGCCCGGGGGGGCCTATGGCTACACCTTC
CSARGPGGAYGYTF
>TRBJ1-6|TRBV30|-|-
TGTGCCTGGGGCAATGGGGGAAGATCACCCCTCCACTTT
CAWGNGGRSPLHF
>TRBJ2-3|TRBV6-5|few|-
TGTGCCAGCAGTTATGGCAGGCTGGAGGCAGATACGCAGTATTTT
CASSYGRLEADTQYF
>TRBJ2-3|TRBV6-5|few|-
TGTGCCAGCAGTTACACAAACAGGGCCCCTGGCACAGATACGCAGTATTTT
CASSYTNRAPGTDTQYF
>TRBJ1-5|TRBV12-3/TRBV12-4|many|-
TGTGCCAGCAGTTTAAGGTCTCAGCCCCAGCATTTT
CASSLRSQPQHF
>TRBJ2-2|TRBV7-6|-|-
TGTGCCAGCAGCTTAATGGAAGCCGGGGAGCTGTTTTTT
CASSLMEAGELFF
>TRBJ1-6|TRBV3-1|few|-
TGTGCCAGCAGCCCATTGACAGTCACAAATTCACCCCTCCACTTT
CASSPLTVTNSPLHF
>TRBJ2-5|TRBV15|-|-
TGTGCCACCAGCAGAGAAATAGACCAAGAGACCCAGTACTTC
CATSREIDQETQYF
>TRBJ2-1|TRBV5-1|many|-
TGCGCCAGCAGCTTGGGGAGGAGCTCCTACAATGAGCAGTTCTTC
CASSLGRSSYNEQFF
>TRBJ1-5|TRBV5-5|-|TRBD1
TGTGCCAGCAGCTTTAGTACAGGGGGTTTTCAGCCCCAGCATTTT
CASSFSTGGFQPQHF
>TRBJ2-3|TRBV28|-|TRBD2
TGTGCCAGCAGTTTATGGGGCGGGGGAGGTGGCACAGATACGCAGTATTTT
CASSLWGGGGGTDTQYF
>TRBJ1-1|TRBV28|many|TRBD1
TGTGCCAGCAGTCTAATAGGGACAGGGAACACTGAAGCTTTCTTT
CASSLIGTGNTEAFF
>TRBJ2-7|TRBV12-3/TRBV12-4|-|TRBD1
TGTGCCAGCAGCCTATCGGGGGGACAGGGGAGGTACGAGCAGTACTTC
CASSLSGGQGRYEQYF
>TRBJ1-1|TRBV6-1|few|-
TGTGCCAGCAGGGGGGTAATGTACACTGAAGCTTTCTTT
CASRGVMYTEAFF
>TRBJ2-1|TRBV5-1|-|-
TGCGCCAGCAGCTCAAGTCATGGACCAGGCTACAATGAGCAGTTCTTC
CASSSSHGPGYNEQFF
>TRBJ1-2|TRBV3-1|few|-
TGTGCCAGCAGCCAAGGGAAGGGGGACGGTGGCTACACCTTC
CASSQGKGDGGYTF
>TRBJ2-1|TRBV18|-|TRBD2
TGTGCCAGCTCACCACTCATAATAGCGGGAGGGAATGAGCAGTTCTTC
CASSPLIIAGGNEQFF
>TRBJ1-1|TRBV9|few|-
TGTGCCAGCAGCGTAGCAGCCCAGGGCTACACTGAAGCTTTCTTT
CASSVAAQGYTEAFF
>TRBJ1-5|TRBV29-1|few|TRBD1
TGCAGCGTGGGGGACAGGGAGAATCAGCCCCAGCATTTT
CSVGDRENQPQHF
>TRBJ2-1|TRBV7-6|-|-
TGTGCCAGCAGCCTGGCCGAGGTCAATTACAATGAGCAGTTCTTC
CASSLAEVNYNEQFF
>TRBJ2-7|TRBV20-1|many|TRBD2
TGCAGTGCGACGAAAGGGACTAGCGGTGCCTACGAGCAGTACTTC
CSATKGTSGAYEQYF
>TRBJ2-5|TRBV12-3/TRBV12-4|many|-
TGTGCCAGCAGCACGAACCAAGAGACCCAGTACTTC
CASSTNQETQYF
>TRBJ1-2|TRBV10-3|few|-
TGTGCCATCAGTGACAGGGGAGCCCATGGCTACACCTTC
CAISDRGAHGYTF
>TRBJ1-6|TRBV5-6|-|-
TGTGCCAGCAGCTTTCTCCAGGGGACCAATTCACCCCTCCACTTT
CASSFLQGTNSPLHF
>TRBJ2-7|TRBV28|-|TRBD2
TGTGCCAGCAGTTACGGACTAGCGGGAGCCAACTACGAGCAGTACTTC
CASSYGLAGANYEQYF
>TRBJ2-1|TRBV20-1|many|-
TGCAGTGCTAGAGCCCCTGGGCGAGGAGCAAACAATGAGCAGTTCTTC
CSARAPGRGANNEQFF
>TRBJ2-3|TRBV12-3/TRBV12-4|many|-
TGTGCCAGCAGTTTGTTACAGGGCACAGATACGCAGTATTTT
CASSLLQGTDTQYF
>TRBJ2-7|TRBV20-1|-|-
TGCAGTGCTAGGACCTTTTCCGAGCAGTACTTC
CSARTFSEQYF
>TRBJ1-1|TRBV27|few|-
TGTGCCAGCAGTTCGTACGGGGGGAACACTGAAGCTTTCTTT
CASSSYGGNTEAFF
>TRBJ2-1|TRBV3-1|few|-
TGTGCCAGCATGAGTGGGAGGCCGGGGAATGAGCAGTTCTTC
CASMSGRPGNEQFF
>TRBJ1-1|TRBV29-1|many|-
TGCAGCGTTGAAAAAGGGGTCGGTAACACTGAAGCTTTCTTT
CSVEKGVGNTEAFF
>TRBJ2-7|TRBV24-1|-|-
TGTGCCACCAGTCCCAGGGAGCCGCCCTACGAGCAGTACTTC
CATSPREPPYEQYF
>TRBJ2-2|TRBV15|-|TRBD2
TGTGCCACCAGCAGTAGCGGGATCGGGGAGCTGTTTTTT
CATSSSGIGELFF
>TRBJ1-4|TRBV5-1|-|-
TGCGCCAGCACCCTTAGGGGAGATCCTAATGAAAAACTGTTTTTT
CASTLRGDPNEKLFF
>TRBJ2-1|TRBV7-2|few|-
TGTGCCAGCAGCTTAGCAGAGTACAATGAGCAGTTCTTC
CASSLAEYNEQFF
>TRBJ2-3|TRBV28|many|TRBD2
TGTGCCAGCAAGGACGGAGCGCCGGGACTAGCGGGATCGGATACGCAGTATTTT
CASKDGAPGLAGSDTQYF
>TRBJ1-2|TRBV7-9|many|-
TGTGCCAGCAGCCGAGCCCAGACAGGACGAGGCTACACCTTC
CASSRAQTGRGYTF
>TRBJ2-3|TRBV6-5|many|TRBD1
TGTGCCAGCAGTACTACAGGGGGCGGGGATACGCAGTATTTT
CASSTTGGGDTQYF
>TRBJ1-5|TRBV5-1|-|-
TGCGCCAGCAGCTTGGACGGGTCGGGTGGTCAGCCCCAGCATTTT
CASSLDGSGGQPQHF
>TRBJ2-2|TRBV5-1|few|TRBD2
TGCGCCAGACCTTGTCGGGGGGTGAACACCGGGGAGCTGTTTTTT
CARPCRGVNTGELFF
>TRBJ2-7|TRBV4-3|many|-
TGCGCCAGCAGCCAAGGTACAGGGAACGACGAGCAGTACTTC
CASSQGTGNDEQYF
>TRBJ2-7|TRBV10-3|few|TRBD2
TGTGCCATCAGCCAGGCTAGCGGGAGGTACTACGAGCAGTACTTC
CAISQASGRYYEQYF
>TRBJ1-3|TRBV29-1|few|-
TGCAGCGTTTTCTTTAGCTCTGGAAACACCATATATTTT
CSVFFSSGNTIYF